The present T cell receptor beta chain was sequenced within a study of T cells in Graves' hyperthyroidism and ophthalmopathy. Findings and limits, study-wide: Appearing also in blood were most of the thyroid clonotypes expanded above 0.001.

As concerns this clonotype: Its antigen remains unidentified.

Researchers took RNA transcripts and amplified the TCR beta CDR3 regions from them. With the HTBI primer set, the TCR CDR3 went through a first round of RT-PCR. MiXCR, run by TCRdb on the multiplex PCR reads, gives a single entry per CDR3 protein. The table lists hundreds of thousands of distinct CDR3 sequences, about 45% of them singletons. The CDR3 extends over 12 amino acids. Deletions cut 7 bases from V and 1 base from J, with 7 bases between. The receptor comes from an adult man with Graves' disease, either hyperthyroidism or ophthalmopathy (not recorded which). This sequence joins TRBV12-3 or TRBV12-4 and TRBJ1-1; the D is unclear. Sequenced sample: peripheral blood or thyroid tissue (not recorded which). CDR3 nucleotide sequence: TGTGCCAGCACCTACTGGAACACTGAAGCTTTCTTT. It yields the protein CASTYWNTEAFF.